The clone carrying this TCR beta chain has a handful of counts. The data were obtained in a study of response to subunit inactivated influenza vaccine. V was pared by 0 bases and J by 6 bases, with 4 bases of the junction left unmatched. The CDR3 spans 16 residues. Germline values: CDR1 SGHDT, CDR2 YYEEEE. TCRdb independently ran MiXCR on the RT-PCR reads; one entry per CDR3 protein. Found here are about 500,000 distinct CDR3 sequences, under 15% of them singletons; the top ten hold roughly 14%. The TCR was taken from a man over 45 who received an inactivated influenza vaccine. This sample comprised PBMCs from blood, obtained 40 to 50 days after vaccination. The chain has TRBV5-6 and TRBJ2-3; TRBD2 matches 13 bases. This CDR3 is CASSLGLAGGRDTQYF. In DNA form, the CDR3 reads TGTGCCAGCAGCTTGGGACTAGCGGGGGGTAGGGATACGCAGTATTTT.